The present T cell receptor beta chain was sequenced within a study of shared clonotypes between healthy human individuals. Study conclusions and caveats: Measured sharing among donors was expected to vary with sequencing depth.

With respect to this clone: Its antigen remains unknown.

Unsorted PBMC DNA underwent sequencing on ten immunoSEQ deep assay plates. Sequencing used immunoSEQ multiplex PCR; TCRdb keeps in-frame clones, though not all of them. Here the sample spans about 450,000 clones, roughly 85% being singletons. CDR1 and CDR2 (germline): GTSNPN, SVGIG (reference sequence). The CDR3 is 12 residues long. V was pared by 0 bases and J by 4 bases, with 6 bases between. The sequence derives from a woman aged 40 to 50 in good health. Some clones in this sample may be carry-over from other donors' samples. The chain couples TRBV30 to TRBJ2-5, with no clear D. Sequencing used PBMCs. CDR3 nucleotides: TGTGCCTGGAGTGTACAGATAGAGACCCAGTACTTC. It specifies CAWSVQIETQYF.